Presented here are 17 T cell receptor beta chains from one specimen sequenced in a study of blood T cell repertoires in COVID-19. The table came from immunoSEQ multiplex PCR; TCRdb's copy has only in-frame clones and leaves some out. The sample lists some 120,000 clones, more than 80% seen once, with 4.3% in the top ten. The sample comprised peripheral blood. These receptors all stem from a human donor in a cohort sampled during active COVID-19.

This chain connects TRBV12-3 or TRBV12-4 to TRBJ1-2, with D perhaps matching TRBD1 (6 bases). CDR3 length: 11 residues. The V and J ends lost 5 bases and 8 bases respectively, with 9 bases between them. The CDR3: CASSARGGYTF. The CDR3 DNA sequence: TGTGCCAGCAGTGCCAGGGGAGGCTACACCTTC.

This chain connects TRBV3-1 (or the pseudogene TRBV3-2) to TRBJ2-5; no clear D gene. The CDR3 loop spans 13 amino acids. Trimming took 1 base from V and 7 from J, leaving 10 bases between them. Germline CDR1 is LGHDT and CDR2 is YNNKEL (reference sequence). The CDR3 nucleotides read TGTGCCAGCAGCCAAGGTCGCGTTGCGACCCAGTACTTC. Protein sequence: CASSQGRVATQYF.

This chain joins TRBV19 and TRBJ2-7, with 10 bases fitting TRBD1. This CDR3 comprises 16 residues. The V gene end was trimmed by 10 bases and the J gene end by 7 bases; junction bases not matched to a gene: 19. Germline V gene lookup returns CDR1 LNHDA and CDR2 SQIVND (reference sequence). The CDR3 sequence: CATRRGQGLTLREQYV. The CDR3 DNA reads TGTGCCACCAGGAGGGGACAGGGGCTCACCTTGCGGGAGCAGTACGTC.

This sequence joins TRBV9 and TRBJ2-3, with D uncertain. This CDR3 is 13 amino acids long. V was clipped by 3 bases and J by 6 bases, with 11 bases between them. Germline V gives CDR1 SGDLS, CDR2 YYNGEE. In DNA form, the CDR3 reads TGTGCCAGCAGCGAAAGTACGCGGGATACGCAGTATTTT. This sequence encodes CASSESTRDTQYF.

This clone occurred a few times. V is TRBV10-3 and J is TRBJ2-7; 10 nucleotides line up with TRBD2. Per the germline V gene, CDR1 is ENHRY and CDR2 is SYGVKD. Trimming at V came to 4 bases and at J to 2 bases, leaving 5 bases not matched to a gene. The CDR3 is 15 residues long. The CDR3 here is CAISGASGGPYEQYF. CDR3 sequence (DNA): TGTGCCATCAGTGGGGCTAGCGGGGGCCCCTACGAGCAGTACTTC.

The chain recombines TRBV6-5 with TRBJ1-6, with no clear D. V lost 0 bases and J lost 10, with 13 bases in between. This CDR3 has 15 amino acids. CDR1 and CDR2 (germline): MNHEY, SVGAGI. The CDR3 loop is CASSYSTQSNSPLHF. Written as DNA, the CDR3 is TGTGCCAGCAGTTACTCGACACAGTCAAACTCACCCCTCCACTTT.

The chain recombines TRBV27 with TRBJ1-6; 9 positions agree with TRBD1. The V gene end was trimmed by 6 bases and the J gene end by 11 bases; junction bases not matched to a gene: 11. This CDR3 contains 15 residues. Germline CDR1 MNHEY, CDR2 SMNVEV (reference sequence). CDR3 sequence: CASSRTGDGVAPLHF. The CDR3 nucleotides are TGTGCCAGCAGCAGGACAGGGGACGGGGTGGCACCCCTCCACTTT.

CDR3 region: CASSSSGVGTEAFF. The CDR3 coding sequence is TGTGCCAGTAGTAGTTCAGGGGTAGGCACTGAAGCTTTCTTT. The V call is TRBV19, the J call TRBJ1-1; perhaps TRBD1 as D (6 bases). V was pared by 4 bases and J by 4 bases, with 13 bases between. CDR1 and CDR2 from the germline V gene are LNHDA and SQIVND (reference sequence). The CDR3 sequence is 14 residues long. The full variable domain, in which reference TRBV19 and TRBJ1-1 provide the parts outside the CDR3, is DGGITQSPKYLFRKEGQNVTLSCEQNLNHDAMYWYRQDPGQGLRLIYYSQIVNDFQKGDIAEGYSVSREKKESFPLTVTSAQKNPTAFYLCASSSSGVGTEAFFGQGTRLTVV.

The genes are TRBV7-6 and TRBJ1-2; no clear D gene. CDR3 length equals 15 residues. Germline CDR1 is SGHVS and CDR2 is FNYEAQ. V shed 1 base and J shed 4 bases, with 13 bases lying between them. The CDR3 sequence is CASSLGSGVGYGYTF. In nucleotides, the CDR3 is TGTGCCAGCAGCTTAGGGTCCGGGGTCGGCTATGGCTACACCTTC.

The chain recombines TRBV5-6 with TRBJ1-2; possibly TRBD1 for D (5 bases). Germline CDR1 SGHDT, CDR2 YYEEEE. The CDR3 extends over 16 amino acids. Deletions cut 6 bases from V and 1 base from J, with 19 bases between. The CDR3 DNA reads TGTGCCAGCACGGGGGGAGCCCTGGCGATTAACTATGGCTACACCTTC. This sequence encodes CASTGGALAINYGYTF.

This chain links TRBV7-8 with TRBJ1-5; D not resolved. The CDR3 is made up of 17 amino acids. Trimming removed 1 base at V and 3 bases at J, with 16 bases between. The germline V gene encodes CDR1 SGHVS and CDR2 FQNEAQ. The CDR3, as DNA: TGTGCCAGCAGCTTAGGTCCAGGCCGAAAGATCAATCAGCCCCAGCATTTT. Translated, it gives CASSLGPGRKINQPQHF.

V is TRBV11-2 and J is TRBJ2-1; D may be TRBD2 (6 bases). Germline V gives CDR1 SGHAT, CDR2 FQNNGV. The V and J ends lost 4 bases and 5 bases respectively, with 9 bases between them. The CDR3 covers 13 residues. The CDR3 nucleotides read TGTGCCAGCAGCTCGGAGCGGGACAATGAGCAGTTCTTC. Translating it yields CASSSERDNEQFF.

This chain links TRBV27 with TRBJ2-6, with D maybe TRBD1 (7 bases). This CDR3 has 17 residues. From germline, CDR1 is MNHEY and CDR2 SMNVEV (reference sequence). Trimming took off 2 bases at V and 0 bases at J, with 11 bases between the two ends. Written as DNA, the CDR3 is TGTGCCAGCAGTTTAGCAGGGGGGCTCTCTGGGGCCAACGTCCTGACTTTC. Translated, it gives CASSLAGGLSGANVLTF.

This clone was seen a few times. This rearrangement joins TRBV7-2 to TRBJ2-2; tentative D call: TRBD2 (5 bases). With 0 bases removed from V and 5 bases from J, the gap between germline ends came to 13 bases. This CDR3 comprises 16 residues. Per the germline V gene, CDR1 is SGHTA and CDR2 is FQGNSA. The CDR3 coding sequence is TGTGCCAGCAGCTTAGCCCCTCTCGGGGTAACCGGGGAGCTGTTTTTT. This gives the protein CASSLAPLGVTGELFF.

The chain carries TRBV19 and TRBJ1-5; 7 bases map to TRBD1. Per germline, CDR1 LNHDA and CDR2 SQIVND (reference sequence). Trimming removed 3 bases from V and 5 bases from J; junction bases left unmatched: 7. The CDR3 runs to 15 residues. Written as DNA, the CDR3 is TGTGCCAGTAGTATGCGGAGGACAGGATATCAGCCCCAGCATTTT. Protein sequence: CASSMRRTGYQPQHF.

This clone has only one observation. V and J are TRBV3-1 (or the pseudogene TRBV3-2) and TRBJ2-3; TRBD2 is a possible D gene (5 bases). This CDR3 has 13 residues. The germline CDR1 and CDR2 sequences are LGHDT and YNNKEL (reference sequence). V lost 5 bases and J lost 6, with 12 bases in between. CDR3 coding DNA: TGTGCCAGCAGCGCCAGAGGGTCTGATACGCAGTATTTT. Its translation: CASSARGSDTQYF.

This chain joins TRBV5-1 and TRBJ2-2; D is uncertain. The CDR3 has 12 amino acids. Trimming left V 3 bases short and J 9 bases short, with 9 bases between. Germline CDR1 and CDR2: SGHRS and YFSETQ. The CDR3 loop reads CASSSFPRELFF. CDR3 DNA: TGCGCCAGCAGCTCCTTTCCCCGGGAGCTGTTTTTT.